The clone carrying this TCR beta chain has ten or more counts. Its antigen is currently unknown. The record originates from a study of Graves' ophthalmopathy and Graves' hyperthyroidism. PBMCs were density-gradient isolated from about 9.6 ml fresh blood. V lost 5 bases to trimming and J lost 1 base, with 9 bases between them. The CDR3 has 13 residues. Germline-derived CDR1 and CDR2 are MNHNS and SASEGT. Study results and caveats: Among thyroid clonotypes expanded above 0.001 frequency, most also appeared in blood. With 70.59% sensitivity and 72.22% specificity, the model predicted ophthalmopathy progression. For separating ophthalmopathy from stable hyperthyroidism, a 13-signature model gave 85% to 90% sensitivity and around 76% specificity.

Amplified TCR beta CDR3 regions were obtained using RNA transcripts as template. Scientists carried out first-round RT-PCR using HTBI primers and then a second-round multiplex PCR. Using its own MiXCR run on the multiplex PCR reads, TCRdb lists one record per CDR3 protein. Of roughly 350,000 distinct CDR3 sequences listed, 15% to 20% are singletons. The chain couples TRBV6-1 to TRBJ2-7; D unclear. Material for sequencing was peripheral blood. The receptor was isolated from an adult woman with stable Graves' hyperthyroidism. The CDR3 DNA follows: TGTGCCAGCAGTCCAGACGGTTCCTACGAGCAGTACTTC. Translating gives CASSPDGSYEQYF.